The clone carrying this T cell receptor (beta chain) turned up a few times. The CDR3 has 13 amino acids. Trimming removed 1 base at V and 6 bases at J, with 7 bases between. TCR beta CDR3 regions were amplified from RNA. The HTBI primer set was used in a first-round RT-PCR of the TCR CDR3. TCRdb used MiXCR to reprocess the multiplex PCR reads, holding one entry per CDR3 protein. This sample yields hundreds of thousands of distinct CDR3 sequences, of which roughly 13% are seen a single time; about 37% belongs to the top ten. This sample stems from a study of T cells in Graves' hyperthyroidism and ophthalmopathy.

What was sequenced was blood. This sequence joins TRBV12-3 or TRBV12-4 and TRBJ1-3; D remains ambiguous. This TCR was sampled from a woman in her forties with Graves' ophthalmopathy. In DNA, the CDR3 is TGTGCCAGCAGTTTAGGACGGAAAAACACCATATATTTT. It yields the protein CASSLGRKNTIYF.